This T cell receptor (beta chain) came from a study of PD-1 blockade in classical Hodgkin lymphoma. At the level of the study: Intravenous infusions of nivolumab 3 mg/kg reached patients every 2 weeks.

Each patient relapsed following autologous stem cell transplantation, and prior brentuximab vedotin exposure differed. The V gene's germline CDR1 is MGHDK and CDR2 SYGVNS. This CDR3 has 14 residues. V dropped 4 bases and J dropped 4 bases, with 13 bases sitting between them. The assay was immunoSEQ multiplex PCR, and TCRdb's table has in-frame clones only and misses some. The sample lists about 86,000 clones; about nine tenths were seen once. The study's findings and limits: Newly diagnosed patients reportedly trailed healthy donors in baseline TCR diversity. Individuals who commenced nivolumab within less than 1 year of ASCT were excluded.

In regard to this clone: Its target is unknown.

Source: peripheral blood mononuclear cells (PBMCs), taken at baseline. This clonotype was sampled from a human donor with classical Hodgkin lymphoma. The chain has TRBV25-1 and TRBJ1-2; no definite D call. The CDR3 loop reads CASSGGMGFYGYTF. CDR3 DNA: TGTGCCAGCAGTGGGGGAATGGGATTCTATGGCTACACCTTC.